A selection of T cell receptor beta chains follows, all from one sample in a study of human T cells and chemical hapten exposure. One entry per CDR3 protein results from TCRdb running MiXCR on the RACE reads. The sample lists 80,000 to 100,000 distinct CDR3 sequences, roughly 12% occurring once. The sequencing here drew on whole blood, taken in connection with sensitization to the hapten diphenylcyclopropenone (DPC). All receptors derive from a woman in her 40s with alopecia areata. Some clones in this sample may be carry-over from other donors' samples. The CDR3 runs from the conserved cysteine through the conserved F or W. Each record gives: clone size, J gene, D gene, V gene, CDR3 DNA, CDR3 protein. D genes are given only for firm matches. Size tells how often a clone was seen (once, few, many) or the class of an expanded clone, and some rows leave it out.

few | TRBJ2-7 | TRBD1 | TRBV20-1 | TGCAGCGCCGAGGGACAGGCGAACGAGCAGTACTTC | CSAEGQANEQYF
few | TRBJ2-7 | - | TRBV28 | TGTGCCAGCAGACCGCCGACGGGGGAGCAGTACTTC | CASRPPTGEQYF
- | TRBJ1-4 | TRBD1 | TRBV29-1 | TGCAGCGTTGATATCACCGGGACAGGGCTTGAAAAACTGTTTTTT | CSVDITGTGLEKLFF
many | TRBJ2-7 | - | TRBV20-1 | TGCAGTGCTAGAGATCTTGACAGGGAGGCCTACGAGCAGTACTTC | CSARDLDREAYEQYF
- | TRBJ1-1 | - | TRBV12-3/TRBV12-4 | TGTGCCAGCAGTTTTGTTTCGGGGGATCACACTGAAGCTTTCTTT | CASSFVSGDHTEAFF
few | TRBJ1-4 | - | TRBV7-6 | TGTGCCAGCAGCTCGGGGATGGGTGAAAAACTGTTTTTT | CASSSGMGEKLFF
- | TRBJ1-2 | - | TRBV20-1 | TGCAGTGCTACCCCAGGGCTCTATGGCTACACCTTC | CSATPGLYGYTF
many | TRBJ2-1 | - | TRBV28 | TGTGCCAGCAGTTTGGCGACTGCGCGGTCATTCTACAATGAGCAGTTCTTC | CASSLATARSFYNEQFF
few | TRBJ2-5 | - | TRBV27 | TGTGCCAGCAGTTTAAAGGCGGGACTGAAACAAGAGACCCAGTACTTC | CASSLKAGLKQETQYF
- | TRBJ1-5 | - | TRBV6-2/TRBV6-3 | TGTGCCAGCAGTTACGCCGGGGAGAATGAGCCCCAGCATTTT | CASSYAGENEPQHF
few | TRBJ2-5 | - | TRBV5-1 | TGCGCCAGCAGCTTTCGGACCAGGGCTGAGACCCAGTACTTC | CASSFRTRAETQYF
- | TRBJ1-4 | - | TRBV5-1 | TGCGCCAGCAGCTTGGTAGCAACTAATGAAAAACTGTTTTTT | CASSLVATNEKLFF
- | TRBJ2-3 | - | TRBV7-9 | TGTGCCAGCAGCCTCGTGGTAGCCAGGGATACGCAGTATTTT | CASSLVVARDTQYF
many | TRBJ2-2 | - | TRBV7-3 | TGTGCCAGCAGCCCGGACAGCACGAACACCGGGGAGCTGTTTTTT | CASSPDSTNTGELFF
many | TRBJ1-2 | - | TRBV7-3 | TGTGCCAGCAGCCGCGACACAACTAACTATGGCTACACCTTC | CASSRDTTNYGYTF
- | TRBJ1-1 | TRBD1 | TRBV6-2/TRBV6-3 | TGTGCCAGCAGTTACTCCGGGACAGGGGGAAAAGCTTTCTTT | CASSYSGTGGKAFF